Listed here are 12 T cell receptor beta chains from one sample, sequenced in a study of cytomegalovirus exposure and HLA in healthy donors. Clones were sequenced by immunoSEQ multiplex PCR, and TCRdb holds only the in-frame ones, with some missing. The sample includes around 190,000 clones, approximately 78% of them seen just once. Specimen: PBMCs. The receptors stem from a woman aged 25 to 45 in good health and CMV-seronegative.

The chain employs TRBV4-2 and TRBJ2-7; 10 bases agree with TRBD2. V was clipped by 4 bases and J by 3 bases; unmatched bases: 9. The CDR3 spans 16 residues. Germline loops: CDR1 LGHNA, CDR2 YNFKEQ. The CDR3 sequence is CASSRPKRGGFYEQYF. CDR3 nucleotide sequence: TGTGCCAGCAGCCGACCCAAGCGGGGGGGCTTCTACGAGCAGTACTTC.

This rearrangement joins TRBV5-1 to TRBJ2-1, with D possibly being TRBD2 (6 bases). Germline CDR1 reads SGHRS; CDR2 reads YFSETQ. The CDR3 runs to 17 residues. V shed 4 bases and J shed 5 bases, with 22 bases lying between them. CDR3 sequence (DNA): TGCGCCAGCAGCCCCGCGTTTGACGGAGGAGGGGACAATGAGCAGTTCTTC. Translated, it gives CASSPAFDGGGDNEQFF.

The V call is TRBV14, the J call TRBJ2-1; D gene uncertain. The CDR3 sequence is 15 residues long. The V end lost 1 base, the J end lost 4 bases, and 11 bases lay between the germline ends. Germline V gene sequence: CDR1 SGHDN, CDR2 FVKESK. The CDR3 spells CASSQGYFTYNEQFF. CDR3 nucleotides: TGTGCCAGCAGCCAAGGCTATTTCACTTACAATGAGCAGTTCTTC.

The rearrangement uses TRBV19 and TRBJ1-1; TRBD1 matches 7 bases. This CDR3 has 15 amino acids. Germline assignment: CDR1 LNHDA and CDR2 SQIVND (reference sequence). V shed 7 bases and J 5 bases; nucleotides not matched to a gene: 13. The CDR3 protein is CASKRQGLVGTEAFF. The CDR3 DNA follows: TGTGCCAGTAAAAGACAGGGACTGGTAGGGACTGAAGCTTTCTTT.

V and J are TRBV4-1 and TRBJ1-5; D remains unclear. Trimming pared 1 base from V and 2 bases from J, leaving 15 bases between. The CDR3 runs 17 residues. The germline gives CDR1 MGHRA, CDR2 YSYEKL. CDR3 coding DNA: TGCGCCAGCAGCCAAGCGGGCGGAGGTTTGGGCAATCAGCCCCAGCATTTT. It yields the protein CASSQAGGGLGNQPQHF.

V gene TRBV6-1 combines with J gene TRBJ2-7; tentatively, D is TRBD1 (5 bases). Per germline, CDR1 MNHNS and CDR2 SASEGT. This CDR3 contains 12 residues. Trimming stripped 7 bases from V and 2 bases from J, with 9 bases between. CDR3 in amino acids: CASNPTAYEQYF. The CDR3 nucleotides are TGTGCCAGCAACCCGACAGCCTACGAGCAGTACTTC.

The V call is TRBV2, the J call TRBJ2-7; 13 nucleotides align to TRBD2. The CDR3 has 15 amino acids. The germline V gene has CDR1 SNHLY and CDR2 FYNNEI. J was trimmed by 4 bases and V by 8 bases; bases with no gene match: 8. The CDR3 nucleotides are TGTGCCAGCCGTGCCGGGACTAGCGGGGTTTACGAGCAGTACTTC. This codes for CASRAGTSGVYEQYF.

The chain couples TRBV18 to TRBJ1-2; 7 nucleotides line up with TRBD1. The J segment lost 8 bases and the V segment lost 6 bases, leaving 6 bases of the junction unmatched. The germline gives CDR1 KGHSH, CDR2 LQKENI. This CDR3 has 12 residues. The CDR3 nucleotides read TGTGCCAGCTCTCAACAGGGGAACGGCTACACCTTC. Encoded protein: CASSQQGNGYTF.

J is TRBJ1-5 and V is TRBV30; D is unresolved. Trimming left V 0 bases short and J 1 base short, with 4 bases between. The length of the CDR3 is 13 residues. Germline V CDR1 and CDR2: GTSNPN, SVGIG (reference sequence). The CDR3 DNA sequence: TGTGCCTGGAGTGTTCTGAGCAATCAGCCCCAGCATTTT. This translates into CAWSVLSNQPQHF.

The DNA for the CDR3 is TGTGCCAGCAGCTCTCCGGGACAGGGGGCAACCGGGGAGCTGTTTTTT. This encodes CASSSPGQGATGELFF. The chain links TRBV5-4 to TRBJ2-2, with TRBD1 identical over 12 bases. Germline V gene data show CDR1 as SGHNT and CDR2 as YYREEE (reference sequence). The CDR3 consists of 16 residues. Trimming removed 3 bases from V and 5 bases from J; junction bases left unmatched: 5. Based on the CDR3 plus reference TRBV5-4 and TRBJ2-2, the full variable domain is ETGVTQSPTHLIKTRGQQVTLRCSSQSGHNTVSWYQQALGQGPQFIFQYYREEENGRGNFPPRFSGLQFPNYSSELNVNALELDDSALYLCASSSPGQGATGELFFGEGSRLTVL.

Here the CDR3 DNA reads TGTGCCAGCACTTTTAGGGGCACCGGGGAGCTGTTTTTT. Translation gives CASTFRGTGELFF. The chain is built from TRBV2 and TRBJ2-2; D is perhaps TRBD1 (5 bases). The CDR3 is made up of 13 amino acids. Germline CDR1 SNHLY, CDR2 FYNNEI. Deletions cut 7 bases from V and 4 bases from J, with 10 bases between.

This chain uses TRBV6-6 with TRBJ2-1; 8 bases fit TRBD2. Trimming removed 6 bases from V and 9 bases from J; junction bases left unmatched: 7. The germline gives CDR1 MNHNY, CDR2 SVGAGI (reference sequence). The CDR3 loop spans 13 amino acids. The CDR3 protein is CASRPGTSREQFF. CDR3 DNA sequence: TGTGCCAGCAGGCCCGGGACTAGTCGTGAGCAGTTCTTC.